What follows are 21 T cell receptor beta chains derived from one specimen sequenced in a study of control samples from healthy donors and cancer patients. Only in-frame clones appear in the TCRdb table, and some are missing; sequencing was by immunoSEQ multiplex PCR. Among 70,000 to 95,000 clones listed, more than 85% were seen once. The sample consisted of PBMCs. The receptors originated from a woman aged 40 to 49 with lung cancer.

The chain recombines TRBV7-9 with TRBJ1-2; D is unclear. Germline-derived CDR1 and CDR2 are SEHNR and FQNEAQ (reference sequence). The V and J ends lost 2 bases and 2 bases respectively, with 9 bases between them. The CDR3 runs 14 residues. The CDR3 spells CASSLSGSNYGYTF. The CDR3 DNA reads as TGTGCCAGCAGCTTATCGGGCAGCAACTATGGCTACACCTTC.

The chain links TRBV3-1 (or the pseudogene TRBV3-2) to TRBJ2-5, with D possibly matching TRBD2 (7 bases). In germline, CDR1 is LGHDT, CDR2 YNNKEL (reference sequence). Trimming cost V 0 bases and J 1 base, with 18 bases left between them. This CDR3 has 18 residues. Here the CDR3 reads CASSQEFKGGDFQETQYF. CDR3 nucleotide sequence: TGTGCCAGCAGCCAAGAATTCAAGGGGGGGGATTTCCAAGAGACCCAGTACTTC.

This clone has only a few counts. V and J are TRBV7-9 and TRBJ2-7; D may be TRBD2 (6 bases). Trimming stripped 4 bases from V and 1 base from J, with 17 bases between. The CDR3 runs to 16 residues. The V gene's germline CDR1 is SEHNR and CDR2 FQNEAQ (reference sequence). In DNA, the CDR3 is TGTGCCAGCAGCTCACCGGGACTCGCCTTATCCTACGAGCAGTACTTC. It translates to CASSSPGLALSYEQYF.

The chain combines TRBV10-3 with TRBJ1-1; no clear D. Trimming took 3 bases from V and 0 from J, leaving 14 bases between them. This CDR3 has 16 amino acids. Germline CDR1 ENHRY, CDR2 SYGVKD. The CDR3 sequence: CAISDYLQILNTEAFF. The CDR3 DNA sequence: TGTGCCATCAGTGATTATCTACAGATTTTGAACACTGAAGCTTTCTTT.

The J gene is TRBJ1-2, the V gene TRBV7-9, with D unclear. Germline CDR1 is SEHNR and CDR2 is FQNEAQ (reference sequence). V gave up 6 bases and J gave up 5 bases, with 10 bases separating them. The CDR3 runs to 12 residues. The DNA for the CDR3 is TGTGCCAGCAGTTACGCCCAGTATGGCTACACCTTC. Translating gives CASSYAQYGYTF.

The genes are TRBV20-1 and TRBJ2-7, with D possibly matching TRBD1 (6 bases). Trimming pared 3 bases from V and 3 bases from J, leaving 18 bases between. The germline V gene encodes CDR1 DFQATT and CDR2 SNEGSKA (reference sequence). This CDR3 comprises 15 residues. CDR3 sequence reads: CSASVGGSLLYEQYF. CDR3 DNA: TGCAGTGCTAGTGTAGGGGGATCCCTCCTCTACGAGCAGTACTTC.

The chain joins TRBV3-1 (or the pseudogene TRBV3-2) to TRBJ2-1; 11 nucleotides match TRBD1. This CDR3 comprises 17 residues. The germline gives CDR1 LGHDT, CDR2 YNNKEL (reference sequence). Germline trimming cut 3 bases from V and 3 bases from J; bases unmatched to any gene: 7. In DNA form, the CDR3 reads TGTGCCAGCAGCCAGGTATCGGGACAGGGGGACTACAATGAGCAGTTCTTC. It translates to CASSQVSGQGDYNEQFF.

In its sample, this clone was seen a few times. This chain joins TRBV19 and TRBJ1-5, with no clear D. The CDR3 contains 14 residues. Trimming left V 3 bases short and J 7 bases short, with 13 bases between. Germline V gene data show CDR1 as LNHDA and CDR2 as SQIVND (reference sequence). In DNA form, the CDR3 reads TGTGCCAGTAGTATTACGGGTGTGAGGCAGCCCCAGCATTTT. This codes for CASSITGVRQPQHF. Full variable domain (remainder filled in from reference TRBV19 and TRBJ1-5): DGGITQSPKYLFRKEGQNVTLSCEQNLNHDAMYWYRQDPGQGLRLIYYSQIVNDFQKGDIAEGYSVSREKKESFPLTVTSAQKNPTAFYLCASSITGVRQPQHFGDGTRLSIL.

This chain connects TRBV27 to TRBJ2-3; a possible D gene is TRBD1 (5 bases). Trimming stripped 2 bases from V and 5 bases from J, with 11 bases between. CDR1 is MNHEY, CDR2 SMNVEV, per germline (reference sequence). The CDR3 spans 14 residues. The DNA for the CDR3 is TGTGCCAGCAGTTTAGAAGGGGTCCTAGATACGCAGTATTTT. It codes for CASSLEGVLDTQYF.

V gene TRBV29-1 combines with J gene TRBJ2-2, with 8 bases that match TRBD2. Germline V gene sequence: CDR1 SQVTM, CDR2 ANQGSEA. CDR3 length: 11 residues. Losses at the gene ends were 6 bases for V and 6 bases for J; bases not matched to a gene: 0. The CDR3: CSVGGAGELFF. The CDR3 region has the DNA TGCAGCGTCGGGGGGGCCGGGGAGCTGTTTTTT.

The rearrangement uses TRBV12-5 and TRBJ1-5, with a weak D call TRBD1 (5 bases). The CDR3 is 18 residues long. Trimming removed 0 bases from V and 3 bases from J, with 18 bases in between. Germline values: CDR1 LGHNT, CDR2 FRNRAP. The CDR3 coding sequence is TGTGCTAGTGGTTTGGTCCGGGGCACCACAGGCGACAATCAGCCCCAGCATTTT. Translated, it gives CASGLVRGTTGDNQPQHF.

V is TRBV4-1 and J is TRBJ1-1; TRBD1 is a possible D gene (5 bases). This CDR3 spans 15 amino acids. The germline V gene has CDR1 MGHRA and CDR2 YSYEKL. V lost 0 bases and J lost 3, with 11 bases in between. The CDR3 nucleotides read TGCGCCAGCAGCCAAGACGGGGGGATAGACACTGAAGCTTTCTTT. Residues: CASSQDGGIDTEAFF.

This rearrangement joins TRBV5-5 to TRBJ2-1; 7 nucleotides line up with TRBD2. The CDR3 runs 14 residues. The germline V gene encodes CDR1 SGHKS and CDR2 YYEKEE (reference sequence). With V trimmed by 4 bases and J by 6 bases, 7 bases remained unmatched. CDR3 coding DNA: TGTGCCAGCAGCAACGGGGAGGGCCCCAATGAGCAGTTCTTC. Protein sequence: CASSNGEGPNEQFF.

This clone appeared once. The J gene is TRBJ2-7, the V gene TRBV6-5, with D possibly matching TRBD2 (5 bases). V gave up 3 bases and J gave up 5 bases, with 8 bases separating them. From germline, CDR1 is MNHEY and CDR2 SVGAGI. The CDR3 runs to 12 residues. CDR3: CASSYGSDEQYF. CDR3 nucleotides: TGTGCCAGCAGTTATGGTAGCGACGAGCAGTACTTC.

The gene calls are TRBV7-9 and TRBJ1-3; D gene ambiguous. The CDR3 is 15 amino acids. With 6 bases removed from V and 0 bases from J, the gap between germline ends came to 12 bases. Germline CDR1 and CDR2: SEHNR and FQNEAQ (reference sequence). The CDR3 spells CASRPSVGSGNTIYF. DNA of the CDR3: TGTGCCAGCAGACCCTCAGTTGGCTCTGGAAACACCATATATTTT.

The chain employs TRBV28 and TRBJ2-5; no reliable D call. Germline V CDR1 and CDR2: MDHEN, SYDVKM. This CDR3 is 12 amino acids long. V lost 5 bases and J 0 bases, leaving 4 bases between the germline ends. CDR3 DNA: TGTGCCAGCAGTAGTGACCAAGAGACCCAGTACTTC. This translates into CASSSDQETQYF.

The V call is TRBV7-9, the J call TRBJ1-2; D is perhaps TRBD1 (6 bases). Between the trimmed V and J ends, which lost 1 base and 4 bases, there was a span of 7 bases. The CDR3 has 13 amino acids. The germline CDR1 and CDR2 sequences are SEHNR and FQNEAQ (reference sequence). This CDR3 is CASSLGTAYGYTF. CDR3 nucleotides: TGTGCCAGCAGCTTAGGGACAGCCTATGGCTACACCTTC. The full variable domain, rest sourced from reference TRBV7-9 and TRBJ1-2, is DTGVSQNPRHKITKRGQNVTFRCDPISEHNRLYWYRQTLGQGPEFLTYFQNEAQLEKSRLLSDRFSAERPKGSFSTLEIQRTEQGDSAMYLCASSLGTAYGYTFGSGTRLTVV.

In DNA form, the CDR3 reads TGTGCCAGCAGTTTTAGTGTGGGGCTCGAGCAGTACTTC. This sequence encodes CASSFSVGLEQYF. V gene TRBV12-3 or TRBV12-4 combines with J gene TRBJ2-7, with D possibly being TRBD1 (5 bases). V was trimmed by 3 bases and J by 6 bases, leaving 12 bases between them. This CDR3 is 13 amino acids long.

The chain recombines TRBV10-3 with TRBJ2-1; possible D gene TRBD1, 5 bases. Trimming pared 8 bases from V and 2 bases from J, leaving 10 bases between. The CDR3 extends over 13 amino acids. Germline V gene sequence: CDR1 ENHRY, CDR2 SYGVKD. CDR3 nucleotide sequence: TGTGCCATCTCCCAGGGCCCCTACAATGAGCAGTTCTTC. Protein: CAISQGPYNEQFF.

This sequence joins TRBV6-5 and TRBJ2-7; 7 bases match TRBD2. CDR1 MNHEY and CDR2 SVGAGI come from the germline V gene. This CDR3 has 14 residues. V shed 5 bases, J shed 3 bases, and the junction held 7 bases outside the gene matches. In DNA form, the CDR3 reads TGTGCCAGCAGTCTGAGCGGGGTAGGCTACGAGCAGTACTTC. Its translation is CASSLSGVGYEQYF.

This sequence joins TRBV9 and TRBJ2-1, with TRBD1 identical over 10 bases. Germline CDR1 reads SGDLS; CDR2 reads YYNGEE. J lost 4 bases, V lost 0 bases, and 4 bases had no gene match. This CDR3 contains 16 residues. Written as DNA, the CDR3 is TGTGCCAGCAGCGTAGGGGGACAGGGGACGTACAATGAGCAGTTCTTC. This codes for CASSVGGQGTYNEQFF.